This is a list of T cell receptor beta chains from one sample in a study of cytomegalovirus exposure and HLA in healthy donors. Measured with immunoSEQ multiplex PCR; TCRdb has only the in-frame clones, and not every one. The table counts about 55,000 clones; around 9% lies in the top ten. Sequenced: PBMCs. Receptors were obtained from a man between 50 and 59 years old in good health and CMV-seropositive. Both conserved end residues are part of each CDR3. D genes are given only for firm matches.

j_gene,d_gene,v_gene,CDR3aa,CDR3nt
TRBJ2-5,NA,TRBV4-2,CASSQVSEGFETQYF,TGTGCCAGCAGCCAAGTTTCGGAGGGGTTTGAGACCCAGTACTTC
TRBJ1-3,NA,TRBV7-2,CASSTQGFSGNTIYF,TGTGCCAGCAGCACCCAGGGATTCTCTGGAAACACCATATATTTT
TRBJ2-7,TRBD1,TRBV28,CASSISGQGGFLRGYF,TGTGCCAGCAGCATCTCAGGACAGGGTGGGTTCCTACGAGGGTACTTC
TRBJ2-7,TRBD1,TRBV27,CASFGQDENEQYF,TGTGCCAGTTTCGGACAGGATGAAAACGAGCAGTACTTC
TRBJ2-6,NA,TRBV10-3,CAIGGANVLTF,TGTGCCATCGGCGGGGCCAACGTCCTGACTTTC
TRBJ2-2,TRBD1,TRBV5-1,CASSFPPGTGNAGELFF,TGCGCCAGCAGCTTTCCACCCGGGACAGGGAACGCCGGGGAGCTGTTTTTT
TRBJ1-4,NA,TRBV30,CAWSVLKGSGKLFF,TGTGCCTGGAGTGTACTAAAGGGTAGCGGAAAACTGTTTTTT
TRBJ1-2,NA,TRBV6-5,CASSYRGGNYGYTF,TGTGCCAGCAGTTACAGGGGAGGGAACTATGGCTACACCTTC
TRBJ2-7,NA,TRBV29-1,CSVDNGPGTPYEQYF,TGCAGCGTTGATAATGGGCCCGGGACTCCGTACGAGCAGTACTTC
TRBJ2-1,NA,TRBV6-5,CASSYSKGGYEQFF,TGTGCCAGCAGTTACTCGAAGGGAGGATATGAGCAGTTCTTC